The present TCR beta chain was sequenced within a study of blood T cells in healthy people across ages. The trim removed 0 bases at V and 2 bases at J, leaving 9 bases unmatched. The CDR3 has 18 amino acids. The V gene's germline CDR1 is SGHRS and CDR2 YFSETQ. A second PCR, run for about 6 to 11 cycles, used a sample-barcoded 5' primer plus a J-beta primer mix. A template-switch adaptor containing 12 random nucleotides labeled each cDNA molecule. Via MiXCR, TCRdb re-called the 5' RACE reads, giving one row per CDR3 protein. Seen here are hundreds of thousands of distinct CDR3 sequences, about 52% observed once, and the top ten hold about 32%. Isolation recovered at least 6 million PBMCs from every sample. Findings and limits, study-wide: Across the age range, TCR beta diversity per million T cells fell in a roughly linear way. With unsorted PBMCs, a conclusive comparison of naive versus antigen-experienced cells was not possible.

Regarding this clonotype: Its antigen is unidentified.

This rearrangement joins TRBV5-1 to TRBJ2-3; TRBD1 matches at 10 bases. The clonotype comes from a woman aged 60-75 years in good health. Material: blood. CDR3 sequence: CASSLGPGQGFHTDTQYF. CDR3 in DNA: TGCGCCAGCAGCTTGGGTCCGGGACAGGGGTTCCACACAGATACGCAGTATTTT. Supplemented by reference TRBV5-1 and TRBJ2-3, the full variable domain reads KAGVTQTPRYLIKTRGQQVTLSCSPISGHRSVSWYQQTPGQGLQFLFEYFSETQRNKGNFPGRFSGRQFSNSRSEMNVSTLELGDSALYLCASSLGPGQGFHTDTQYFGPGTRLTVL.